The sequence of this TCR beta chain was determined in a study of shared clonotypes between healthy human individuals. TCRdb's table, derived via immunoSEQ multiplex PCR, lists solely in-frame clones and lacks some. Among 2.3 million or so clones listed, roughly 93% were seen once. This TCR came from a man younger than 30 in good health. Some clones in this sample may be carry-over from other donors' samples. Sample: naive CD4+ T cells from PBMCs. Subset given: CD45RA+ positively selected.

Written as DNA, the CDR3 is TGCAGCGTTGGAGGACAGCTTCAAATGAACACTGAAGCTTTCTTT. Protein: CSVGGQLQMNTEAFF. This sequence joins TRBV29-1 and TRBJ1-1; TRBD1 might be the D (6 bases). CDR3 length equals 15 residues. Between the trimmed V and J ends, which lost 4 bases and 0 bases, there was a span of 15 bases. The germline gives CDR1 SQVTM, CDR2 ANQGSEA.